The 27 T cell receptor beta chains presented below share a single source sample, sequenced in a study of T cell responses to AZD1222 COVID-19 vaccine. The protocol was immunoSEQ multiplex PCR, while the TCRdb copy is restricted to in-frame clones and leaves out a portion. Among 85,000 to 130,000 clones, 80% to 90% were seen once, and the ten largest hold over 6.5%. The sequences come from peripheral blood, collected on day 0 of AZD1222 vaccination. The origin of the receptors is an adult in good health.

The rearrangement joins TRBV27 to TRBJ1-4, with D uncertain. Germline values: CDR1 MNHEY, CDR2 SMNVEV (reference sequence). The V end lost 1 base, the J end lost 10 bases, and 10 bases lay between the germline ends. CDR3 size: 13 residues. The CDR3 nucleotides read TGTGCCAGCAGTTTATTGTCACTGGGAAAACTGTTTTTT. Its translation: CASSLLSLGKLFF.

This clone came up a few times. This chain links TRBV19 with TRBJ2-2; 8 positions match TRBD2. The CDR3 totals 15 residues. Germline CDR1 is LNHDA and CDR2 is SQIVND (reference sequence). J was trimmed by 2 bases and V by 7 bases; bases with no gene match: 6. The chain's CDR3 is CASTAGGPNTGELFF. The DNA of the CDR3 is TGTGCCAGTACGGCGGGAGGACCAAACACCGGGGAGCTGTTTTTT. Together with reference TRBV19 and TRBJ2-2, the CDR3 gives the full variable domain: DGGITQSPKYLFRKEGQNVTLSCEQNLNHDAMYWYRQDPGQGLRLIYYSQIVNDFQKGDIAEGYSVSREKKESFPLTVTSAQKNPTAFYLCASTAGGPNTGELFFGEGSRLTVL.

As DNA, the CDR3 is TGTGCCAGCAGTTTAGGCCGAGTCACAGATACGCAGTATTTT. This gives the protein CASSLGRVTDTQYF. The chain carries TRBV28 and TRBJ2-3; D gene unclear. The CDR3 length is 14 residues. V was trimmed by 2 bases and J by 2 bases, leaving 8 bases between them. CDR1 is MDHEN, CDR2 SYDVKM, per germline. Supplemented by reference TRBV28 and TRBJ2-3, the full variable domain reads DVKVTQSSRYLVKRTGEKVFLECVQDMDHENMFWYRQDPGLGLRLIYFSYDVKMKEKGDIPEGYSVSREKKERFSLILESASTNQTSMYLCASSLGRVTDTQYFGPGTRLTVL.

The count of this clone is one. V gene TRBV3-1 (or the pseudogene TRBV3-2) combines with J gene TRBJ2-7; D gene uncertain. Trimming stripped 4 bases from V and 0 bases from J, with 10 bases between. CDR1 is LGHDT and CDR2 is YNNKEL in the germline V gene (reference sequence). This CDR3 is 14 amino acids long. As DNA, the CDR3 is TGTGCCAGCAGCCGAAAGGCCTTCTCCTACGAGCAGTACTTC. Protein sequence: CASSRKAFSYEQYF.

J is TRBJ1-2 and V is TRBV6-1; 8 bases fit TRBD1. The germline CDR1 and CDR2 sequences are MNHNS and SASEGT. V shed 3 bases and J 3 bases; nucleotides not matched to a gene: 6. The length of the CDR3 is 15 residues. The CDR3 nucleotides read TGTGCCAGCAGTGATAACAGGGGGGGTTACTATGGCTACACCTTC. It specifies CASSDNRGGYYGYTF.

This rearrangement joins TRBV28 to TRBJ1-4; the match to TRBD1 covers 7 bases. With 6 bases clipped from V and 8 bases from J, the junction kept 12 bases outside the gene matches. CDR3 length: 15 residues. CDR1 and CDR2 (germline): MDHEN, SYDVKM. CDR3 in amino acids: CASRPLGQRREKLFF. The CDR3 nucleotides are TGTGCCAGCAGGCCCCTGGGACAGCGGAGGGAAAAACTGTTTTTT.

This chain uses TRBV4-3 with TRBJ2-1, with a weak D call TRBD1 (5 bases). The V gene lost 0 bases and the J gene lost 9 bases, with 12 bases spanning the gap. The CDR3 is 14 amino acids. Germline V gene lookup returns CDR1 LGHNA and CDR2 YSLEER. The CDR3 is CASSQDVFRGEQFF. CDR3 bases: TGCGCCAGCAGCCAAGATGTTTTTAGGGGTGAGCAGTTCTTC.

The V gene is TRBV5-4, the J gene TRBJ1-2, with TRBD1 as a possible D gene (5 bases). The germline V and J ends were trimmed by 0 bases and 7 bases, with 13 bases remaining between them. CDR3 length: 14 amino acids. The germline gives CDR1 SGHNT, CDR2 YYREEE (reference sequence). CDR3 sequence (DNA): TGTGCCAGCAGCTTGGTGGGACTGACGGGTGGCTACACCTTC. This gives the protein CASSLVGLTGGYTF.

The chain couples TRBV5-4 to TRBJ2-1; unclear D gene. The germline V and J ends were trimmed by 2 bases and 5 bases, with 17 bases remaining between them. The CDR3 sequence is 16 residues long. The germline CDR1 and CDR2 sequences are SGHNT and YYREEE (reference sequence). In DNA form, the CDR3 reads TGTGCCAGCAGCTTATCTCTGGGATCGGTTGACAATGAGCAGTTCTTC. Protein sequence: CASSLSLGSVDNEQFF.

V usage is TRBV7-3 and J usage is TRBJ2-7, with D possibly matching TRBD2 (5 bases). Germline lookup yields CDR1 SGHTA and CDR2 FQGTGA. Trimming shortened V by 2 bases and J by 6 bases, and 14 bases separated the two germline ends. The CDR3 consists of 14 residues. The CDR3 nucleotides are TGTGCCAGCAGCTTATCGGGGTCTCCTACCGAGCAGTACTTC. It specifies CASSLSGSPTEQYF.

The chain links TRBV9 to TRBJ1-1; 7 bases are a match to TRBD1. Trimming at V came to 3 bases and at J to 7 bases, leaving 6 bases not matched to a gene. From germline, CDR1 is SGDLS and CDR2 YYNGEE. This CDR3 comprises 13 residues. Here the CDR3 DNA reads TGTGCCAGCAGCGGCGGACAGGAGATTGAAGCTTTCTTT. Translating gives CASSGGQEIEAFF.

The chain employs TRBV7-6 and TRBJ2-1; D ambiguous. In germline, CDR1 is SGHVS, CDR2 FNYEAQ. The CDR3 is 11 residues long. V dropped 0 bases and J dropped 8 bases, with 2 bases sitting between them. CDR3 region: CASSLADEQFF. The CDR3 DNA sequence: TGTGCCAGCAGCTTAGCGGATGAGCAGTTCTTC.

V usage is TRBV3-1 (or the pseudogene TRBV3-2) and J usage is TRBJ2-2, with TRBD1 identical over 10 bases. CDR3 size: 20 residues. Per the germline V gene, CDR1 is LGHDT and CDR2 is YNNKEL (reference sequence). The ends lost 0 bases at V and 4 bases at J; junction bases unmatched: 14. The CDR3: CASSQEASRDRGICTGELFF. CDR3 coding DNA: TGTGCCAGCAGCCAAGAAGCGTCACGGGACAGGGGTATATGCACCGGGGAGCTGTTTTTT.

This sequence joins TRBV13 and TRBJ1-1, with D hard to call. V lost 1 base, J lost 1 base, and 7 bases lay in between. The CDR3 consists of 14 residues. Germline-derived CDR1 and CDR2 are PRHDT and FYEKMQ (reference sequence). This CDR3 is CASSLVWGNTEAFF. The CDR3 coding sequence is TGTGCCAGCAGCTTAGTCTGGGGGAACACTGAAGCTTTCTTT.

The chain combines TRBV28 with TRBJ2-3; D is undetermined. The CDR3 has 12 amino acids. V was trimmed by 7 bases and J by 2 bases, leaving 7 bases between them. Germline CDR1 reads MDHEN; CDR2 reads SYDVKM. The CDR3 bases are TGTGCCAGCACACTGACCACAGATACGCAGTATTTT. Protein sequence: CASTLTTDTQYF.

The chain recombines TRBV29-1 with TRBJ1-2; D call uncertain. Looked up from germline, CDR1 is SQVTM and CDR2 is ANQGSEA. The CDR3 is 12 residues long. This chain's CDR3 is CTGGSEPYGYTF. CDR3 DNA: TGCACCGGAGGCAGTGAACCCTATGGCTACACCTTC.

J is TRBJ1-2 and V is TRBV7-2; no definite D call. Trimming took 2 bases from V and 1 from J, leaving 14 bases between them. The CDR3 consists of 16 residues. CDR1 is SGHTA and CDR2 is FQGNSA in the germline V gene. The CDR3 region has the DNA TGTGCCAGCAGCTTATCGACGAGCCGAAGTAACTATGGCTACACCTTC. It encodes CASSLSTSRSNYGYTF. Full variable domain (rest looked up from reference TRBV7-2 and TRBJ1-2): GAGVSQSPSNKVTEKGKDVELRCDPISGHTALYWYRQSLGQGLEFLIYFQGNSAPDKSGLPSDRFSAERTGGSVSTLTIQRTQQEDSAVYLCASSLSTSRSNYGYTFGSGTRLTVV.

This rearrangement joins TRBV18 to TRBJ2-3, with 14 bases lining up with TRBD2. Germline CDR1 and CDR2: KGHSH and LQKENI. This CDR3 comprises 18 residues. The J segment lost 1 base and the V segment lost 2 bases, leaving 5 bases of the junction unmatched. CDR3 DNA: TGTGCCAGCTCACCAGGGACTAGCGGGAGTTTCCGCACAGATACGCAGTATTTT. Translated: CASSPGTSGSFRTDTQYF.

This chain connects TRBV19 to TRBJ2-2; no clear D gene. V lost 9 bases to trimming and J lost 0 bases, with 8 bases between them. There are 13 residues in the CDR3. The germline CDR1 and CDR2 sequences are LNHDA and SQIVND (reference sequence). The CDR3: CASNRANTGELFF. CDR3 nucleotide sequence: TGTGCCAGCAACCGGGCGAACACCGGGGAGCTGTTTTTT.

The chain joins TRBV27 to TRBJ1-1, with D unresolved. Trimming took 5 bases from V and 2 from J, leaving 15 bases between them. The CDR3 covers 15 residues. The V gene's germline CDR1 is MNHEY and CDR2 SMNVEV (reference sequence). CDR3 residues: CASSPFGRQNTEAFF. In DNA, the CDR3 is TGTGCCAGCAGTCCGTTCGGCCGGCAAAACACTGAAGCTTTCTTT.

The chain recombines TRBV5-1 with TRBJ1-4; D possibly corresponds to TRBD1 (5 bases). The CDR3 extends over 13 amino acids. V was clipped by 0 bases and J by 5 bases, with 5 bases between them. In germline, CDR1 is SGHRS, CDR2 YFSETQ. The CDR3 sequence is CASSLDRNEKLFF. CDR3 in DNA: TGCGCCAGCAGCTTGGACAGGAATGAAAAACTGTTTTTT.

V usage is TRBV4-3 and J usage is TRBJ1-3; 7 bases map to TRBD1. Per the germline V gene, CDR1 is LGHNA and CDR2 is YSLEER. V was clipped by 4 bases and J by 2 bases; unmatched bases: 5. The length of the CDR3 is 15 residues. CDR3 DNA sequence: TGCGCCAGCAGCCCGTCCGGGACAGCTGGAAACACCATATATTTT. This codes for CASSPSGTAGNTIYF.

The J gene is TRBJ2-1, the V gene TRBV10-3, with 10 bases matching TRBD2. J was trimmed by 5 bases and V by 11 bases; bases with no gene match: 9. CDR3 length: 14 residues. Germline assignment: CDR1 ENHRY and CDR2 SYGVKD. The CDR3 sequence: CAVKGTSANNEQFF. The CDR3 bases are TGTGCCGTAAAAGGGACTAGCGCTAACAATGAGCAGTTCTTC.

This chain connects TRBV5-6 to TRBJ1-5; TRBD1 is a possible D gene (6 bases). The germline V and J ends were trimmed by 0 bases and 0 bases, with 10 bases remaining between them. Germline V CDR1 and CDR2: SGHDT, YYEEEE. The CDR3 sequence is 16 residues long. Here the CDR3 DNA reads TGTGCCAGCAGCTTGGACGGCAGGGGTAGCAATCAGCCCCAGCATTTT. Protein sequence: CASSLDGRGSNQPQHF.

The chain employs TRBV28 and TRBJ1-2, with unresolved D. CDR1 and CDR2 from the germline V gene are MDHEN and SYDVKM. This CDR3 is built from 12 residues. V was cut by 8 bases and J by 8 bases, with 15 bases left in between. The CDR3 here is CASRHAGVGYTF. The CDR3 DNA is TGTGCCAGCCGCCACGCCGGGGTAGGCTACACCTTC.

V gene TRBV6-5 combines with J gene TRBJ1-1; possible D gene TRBD1, 5 bases. Germline CDR1 and CDR2: MNHEY and SVGAGI. This CDR3 spans 13 amino acids. V shed 2 bases and J shed 4 bases, with 8 bases lying between them. CDR3 nucleotide sequence: TGTGCCAGCAGTTACCCCGGGGCCACTGAAGCTTTCTTT. Its translation: CASSYPGATEAFF.

V is TRBV9 and J is TRBJ2-1; D is unclear. Per the germline V gene, CDR1 is SGDLS and CDR2 is YYNGEE. The CDR3 spans 15 residues. Trimming pared 6 bases from V and 0 bases from J, leaving 13 bases between. DNA of the CDR3: TGTGCCAGCACGGTTAGCTTGAGCTCCTACAATGAGCAGTTCTTC. This translates into CASTVSLSSYNEQFF.